One and the same sample provided the 12 T cell receptor beta chains below, sequenced in a study of blood T cell repertoires in COVID-19. Libraries were prepared by immunoSEQ multiplex PCR; TCRdb keeps only in-frame clonotypes and omits some of them. The sample has fewer than 150,000 clones, approximately 84% seen once. Sequencing input: peripheral blood. The receptors derive from a human donor in a cohort sampled during active COVID-19.

This clone was observed once. The V call is TRBV11-3, the J call TRBJ2-7; D perhaps matches TRBD1 (5 bases). The V and J ends lost 4 bases and 5 bases respectively, with 15 bases between them. Germline loops: CDR1 SGHNT, CDR2 YENEEA. This CDR3 has 14 amino acids. The CDR3 reads CASSYGPGQNEQYF. CDR3 sequence (DNA): TGTGCCAGCAGCTACGGGCCAGGGCAGAACGAGCAGTACTTC.

The V gene is TRBV12-3 or TRBV12-4, the J gene TRBJ1-4; TRBD1 might be the D (5 bases). This CDR3 spans 13 amino acids. V lost 6 bases to trimming and J lost 7 bases, with 12 bases between them. This CDR3 is CASRLTGVEKLFF. The CDR3 region has the DNA TGTGCCAGCAGACTAACAGGTGTTGAAAAACTGTTTTTT.

V and J are TRBV27 and TRBJ2-7, with 7 nucleotides matching TRBD2. From germline, CDR1 is MNHEY and CDR2 SMNVEV (reference sequence). CDR3 length: 15 amino acids. Trimming took 2 bases from V and 2 from J; bases not matched to a gene: 6. CDR3 coding DNA: TGTGCCAGCAGTTTAAAACGGGGGGAGACCTACGAGCAGTACTTC. Translated, it gives CASSLKRGETYEQYF.

The chain employs TRBV9 and TRBJ2-1, with 11 nucleotides matching TRBD1. The CDR3 loop spans 18 amino acids. Trimming removed 3 bases from V and 8 bases from J; junction bases left unmatched: 16. Looked up from germline, CDR1 is SGDLS and CDR2 is YYNGEE. CDR3: CASSASILPGQGVDEQFF. The CDR3 region has the DNA TGTGCCAGCAGCGCTTCGATACTTCCGGGACAGGGGGTTGATGAGCAGTTCTTC.

The rearrangement uses TRBV10-2 and TRBJ2-3, with a possible D match to TRBD2 (5 bases). The CDR3 consists of 17 residues. Germline CDR1 WSHSY, CDR2 SAAADI. Trimming removed 3 bases at V and 4 bases at J, with 20 bases between. The CDR3 protein is CASSEPIGLGVPDTQYF. The DNA of the CDR3 is TGCGCCAGCAGTGAACCCATCGGACTCGGGGTACCAGATACGCAGTATTTT.

The chain carries TRBV7-9 and TRBJ1-2; TRBD1 matches 9 bases. CDR1 and CDR2 (germline): SEHNR, FQNEAQ (reference sequence). CDR3 length equals 17 residues. After removal of 3 bases from V and 2 bases from J, the junction contained 10 bases not matched to a gene. In DNA, the CDR3 is TGTGCCAGCAGCTTTGGGACAGGGACGAAAGTAAACTATGGCTACACCTTC. Its protein is CASSFGTGTKVNYGYTF.

This chain connects TRBV5-1 to TRBJ1-2; D gene ambiguous. CDR3 size: 14 residues. Germline V gene sequence: CDR1 SGHRS, CDR2 YFSETQ. Deletions cut 5 bases from V and 4 bases from J, with 15 bases between. The CDR3 loop is CASRGEGGIYGYTF. CDR3 coding DNA: TGCGCCAGCAGGGGAGAGGGAGGAATCTATGGCTACACCTTC. Full variable domain (missing parts from reference TRBV5-1 and TRBJ1-2): KAGVTQTPRYLIKTRGQQVTLSCSPISGHRSVSWYQQTPGQGLQFLFEYFSETQRNKGNFPGRFSGRQFSNSRSEMNVSTLELGDSALYLCASRGEGGIYGYTFGSGTRLTVV.

The CDR3 DNA follows: TGTGCCAGCCGGTCGAACACCGGGGAGCTGTTTTTT. This gives the protein CASRSNTGELFF. The rearrangement joins TRBV6-5 to TRBJ2-2; no clear D. V shed 8 bases and J shed 0 bases, with 4 bases lying between them. The CDR3 is made up of 12 amino acids. Germline lookup yields CDR1 MNHEY and CDR2 SVGAGI.

This chain uses TRBV5-1 with TRBJ2-5; D not certain. There are 14 residues in the CDR3. V was cut by 6 bases and J by 2 bases, with 14 bases left in between. CDR1 is SGHRS and CDR2 is YFSETQ in the germline V gene. CDR3 sequence reads: CASTRLAQQETQYF. Here the CDR3 DNA reads TGCGCCAGCACCCGATTGGCCCAGCAAGAGACCCAGTACTTC. The whole variable domain, filled in from reference TRBV5-1 and TRBJ2-5, reads KAGVTQTPRYLIKTRGQQVTLSCSPISGHRSVSWYQQTPGQGLQFLFEYFSETQRNKGNFPGRFSGRQFSNSRSEMNVSTLELGDSALYLCASTRLAQQETQYFGPGTRLLVL.

The rearrangement links TRBV30 to TRBJ1-2, with TRBD1 matching over 7 bases. The ends lost 5 bases at V and 6 bases at J; junction bases unmatched: 6. The CDR3 extends over 12 amino acids. CDR1 is GTSNPN and CDR2 is SVGIG in the germline V gene (reference sequence). CDR3 bases: TGTGCCTGGGCTCGGGACAGAGATGGCTACACCTTC. This sequence encodes CAWARDRDGYTF.

The chain couples TRBV7-2 to TRBJ2-3, with a tentative D call TRBD1 (6 bases). The V gene lost 3 bases and the J gene lost 1 base, with 8 bases spanning the gap. CDR3 length: 14 residues. Germline V gene lookup returns CDR1 SGHTA and CDR2 FQGNSA. CDR3 sequence (DNA): TGTGCCAGCAGCTTTAGACAGGGCACAGATACGCAGTATTTT. Residues: CASSFRQGTDTQYF.

The chain joins TRBV6-1 to TRBJ2-7; TRBD1 matches 7 bases. CDR3 length: 16 amino acids. Germline lookup yields CDR1 MNHNS and CDR2 SASEGT. The V segment lost 1 base and the J segment 7 bases; nucleotides outside the gene matches: 13. The DNA of the CDR3 is TGTGCCAGCAGTGAAGGAAGAGACAGGGCAGCGCAAGAGCAGTACTTC. Translating it yields CASSEGRDRAAQEQYF.